This record concerns one T cell receptor (beta chain) sequence. In this sample, this clonotype turned up many times. The antigen this receptor binds is unknown. No per-base quality is available; no much larger clone lies one base away. This sample was included in a study of blood T cells in healthy people across ages (dated by TCRdb to 2015 to 2017). Looking at the study overall: In model experiments, template switching captured roughly one uniquely barcoded TCR beta cDNA molecule for every two T cells. Using the same blood draw, the study looked at two additional independent replicas of 1 million unique cDNA reads for two donors, one aged 18 to 30 and the other aged 80 or older. To avoid experimental bias, donors of different ages were randomly spread across the sequencing lanes. To track age-related changes in TCR beta repertoire diversity, the study relied on deep sequencing normalized with unique cDNA molecular identifiers. Four age groups were formed from the donors: young (average 16 years), middle-aged (approximately 41), aged (over 55) and long-lived (82). The investigation overall reported the following: Because profiling used bulk unsorted PBMCs, naive and antigen-experienced compartments could not be compared conclusively. Compared with the aged group, more naive CD4+ T cells, fewer expanded clones and increased TCR diversity were shown by the long-lived group, suggesting age selection. The CMV infection status of donors was not known, potentially confounding age-related changes in expanded clonotypes. Estimates of total diversity based on one million sequenced T cells were considered lower bounds and underestimates. The percentage of naive T cells measured by flow cytometry correlated strongly with observed TCR beta diversity. Observed TCR beta diversity per million T cells fell roughly linearly with age, and a significant reduction was already apparent by age about 38.

The donors were roughly 40 Caucasian individuals from Russia, aged roughly 6 to 100 years, who were systemically healthy. Around 9.9 milliliters of peripheral blood were collected from each donor into EDTA-treated Vacutainer tubes. Ficoll-Paque density-gradient centrifugation was used to isolate PBMCs, with at least 7 million per sample. Total RNA was extracted from PBMCs with Trizol reagent, with at least 6 micrograms obtained per sample. For every donor, an aliquot of PBMCs went through flow cytometry to measure the percentages of naive CD45RAhigh/CD27high T cells. The CDR3 contains 14 residues, cysteine and phenylalanine counted. Only the CDR3 portion is preserved as DNA: 42 bases, with reading frame beginning at the first base. Between the V and J ends, shortened by 7 bases and 10 bases respectively, the junction contains 20 bases. The method was 5' RACE. Sequenced on an Illumina HiSeq 2500. A second roughly 6 to 11 cycle PCR used a sample-barcoded 5' primer and a J-beta primer mix. A unique molecular identifier was introduced onto each TCR beta cDNA molecule by a template-switch 5' adaptor carrying 12 random nucleotides. Each sample yielded at least 3 million CDR3-containing paired-end reads. First-strand cDNA synthesis was performed from all RNA using the Mint cDNA synthesis kit, with priming by a TRBC-specific oligonucleotide. Following uracil-DNA glycosylase treatment, all cDNA underwent a first 18-cycle PCR with the universal primers M1SS and BC2_uni_R. The paper's data handling went like this. For normalization, 1 million high-quality reads were randomly selected from each sample, with every read carrying a distinct molecular identifier. Reads with shared molecular identifiers were discarded instead of being binned into consensus sequences. MiTCR, run with a Q25 quality threshold and the strictest error-elimination algorithm, handled CDR3 identification, clonotype clustering and error correction. Lower-bound total TCR beta diversity was estimated with a nonparametric unseen species model using Euler transformation. The public reads were reprocessed in TCRdb via fastp at Q25 and MiXCR, keeping in-frame beta chains. For every CDR3 protein sequence, its rows merge into one entry that carries the most common genes and DNA. The V and J calls, along with clone size, are taken from TCRdb and not from the paper's own processing. The table for this sample lists more than 800,000 distinct CDR3 sequences; 29% of them were counted only once. Roughly 17% of the sample belongs to the ten largest clones.

The sequence joins TRBV12-3 or TRBV12-4 to TRBJ2-4; the D gene may be TRBD1 or TRBD2, since each aligns over 5 bases. The source of this sequence is a woman at least 80 years old in good health. The sample consisted of blood. CDR3 sequence: CASKRDPLSEIQYF. The DNA reads as follows: TGTGCCAGCAAGAGGGACCCTCTTTCTGAGATTCAGTACTTC.